Below, one T cell receptor (beta chain) is given with its context. The CDR3 contains 13 residues. The V and J ends lost 2 bases and 8 bases, in that order; junction bases with no gene match: 1. The V gene's germline CDR1 is MNHEY and CDR2 SVGAGI. The record originates from a study of blood T cell repertoires in COVID-19. Study information: Donors in the United States, Italy and Spain gave samples during acute or convalescent COVID-19. T cells, B-cell-depleted T cells, or PBMCs supplied cDNA or gDNA.

Under the authors' procedure: Estimation of nucleated cell counts relied on the amplification of reference gene primers. Generated by immunoSEQ multiplex PCR, the TCRdb table keeps only in-frame clones and is missing some. That table furnishes V, J and clone size, whereas the DNA furnished D and trimming. The sample shows about 24,000 clones, 89% of them seen only once. The sequence derives from a woman in her 70s with active COVID-19. The gene calls are TRBV6-5 and TRBJ1-4; TRBD1 agrees at 8 bases. The sequencing sample was made of peripheral blood. This CDR3 is CASSYAGGEKLFF. CDR3 bases: TGTGCCAGCAGTTACGCAGGGGGCGAAAAACTGTTTTTT.